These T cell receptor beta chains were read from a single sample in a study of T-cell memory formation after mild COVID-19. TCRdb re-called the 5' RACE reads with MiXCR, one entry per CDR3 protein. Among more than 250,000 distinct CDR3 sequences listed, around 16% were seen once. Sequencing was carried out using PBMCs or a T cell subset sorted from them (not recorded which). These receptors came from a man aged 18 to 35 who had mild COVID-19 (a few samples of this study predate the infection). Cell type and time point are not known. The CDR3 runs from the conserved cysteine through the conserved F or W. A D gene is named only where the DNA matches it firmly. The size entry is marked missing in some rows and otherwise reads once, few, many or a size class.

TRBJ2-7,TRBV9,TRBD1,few,CASSVRDRGPYEQYF,TGTGCCAGCAGCGTCCGGGACAGGGGGCCCTACGAGCAGTACTTC
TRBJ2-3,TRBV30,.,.,CAWSVARAFTDTQYF,TGTGCCTGGAGTGTAGCCAGGGCCTTCACAGATACGCAGTATTTT
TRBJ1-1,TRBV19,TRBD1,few,CASSMDRGLNTEAFF,TGTGCCAGTAGTATGGACAGGGGACTGAACACTGAAGCTTTCTTT
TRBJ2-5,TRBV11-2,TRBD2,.,CASTWTSGGPQETQYF,TGTGCCAGCACCTGGACTAGCGGGGGCCCGCAAGAGACCCAGTACTTC
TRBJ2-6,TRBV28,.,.,CASSPQGFPGANVLTF,TGTGCCAGCAGCCCACAGGGCTTTCCTGGGGCCAACGTCCTGACTTTC
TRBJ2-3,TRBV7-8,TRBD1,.,CASSLASQGAKYTQYF,TGTGCCAGCAGCTTAGCGTCTCAGGGGGCGAAGTATACGCAGTATTTT
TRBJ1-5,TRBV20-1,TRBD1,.,CSTAGQGGQPQHF,TGCAGTACTGCTGGACAGGGCGGTCAGCCCCAGCATTTT
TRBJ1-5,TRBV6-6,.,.,CASSPLWTQHF,TGTGCCAGCAGTCCCCTTTGGACCCAGCATTTT
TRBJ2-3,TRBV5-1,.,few,CASSLSSSGTDTQYF,TGCGCCAGCAGCTTGTCCTCTAGCGGCACAGATACGCAGTATTTT
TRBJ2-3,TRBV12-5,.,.,CASGLSGRPDTQYF,TGTGCTAGTGGTCTCTCAGGGAGGCCAGATACGCAGTATTTT
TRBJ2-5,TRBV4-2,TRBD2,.,CASRKGLEEETQYF,TGTGCCAGCAGAAAGGGACTAGAAGAAGAGACCCAGTACTTC
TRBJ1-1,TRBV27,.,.,CASSSLEGRNTEAFF,TGTGCCAGCAGTTCTCTGGAGGGGAGGAACACTGAAGCTTTCTTT
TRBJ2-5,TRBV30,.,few,CAWSVSAGEFETQYF,TGTGCCTGGAGTGTATCGGCCGGCGAGTTTGAGACCCAGTACTTC
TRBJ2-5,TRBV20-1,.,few,CRTQRQETQYF,TGCAGGACTCAAAGGCAGGAGACCCAGTACTTC
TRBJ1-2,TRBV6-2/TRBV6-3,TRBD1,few,CASNDRERNGYTF,TGTGCCAGCAATGACAGGGAGAGGAATGGCTACACCTTC
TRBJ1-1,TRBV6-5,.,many,CASSYVLGLRKAFF,TGTGCCAGCAGTTACGTACTTGGCCTGCGCAAAGCTTTCTTT
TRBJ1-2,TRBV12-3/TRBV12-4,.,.,CASSPTASANYGYTF,TGTGCCAGCAGCCCGACAGCATCAGCTAACTATGGCTACACCTTC